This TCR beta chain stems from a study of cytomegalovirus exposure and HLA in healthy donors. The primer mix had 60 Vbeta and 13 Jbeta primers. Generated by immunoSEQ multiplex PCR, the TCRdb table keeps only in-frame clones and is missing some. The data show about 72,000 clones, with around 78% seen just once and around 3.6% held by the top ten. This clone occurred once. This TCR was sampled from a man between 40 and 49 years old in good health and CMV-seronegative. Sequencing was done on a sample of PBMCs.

The CDR3 here is CASSSRTGGSNQPQHF. CDR3 nucleotide sequence: TGTGCCAGCAGCTCGCGGACAGGGGGCAGCAATCAGCCCCAGCATTTT. The chain recombines TRBV7-2 with TRBJ1-5; 11 nucleotides match TRBD1. Trimming took 4 bases from V and 1 from J; bases not matched to a gene: 3. In germline, CDR1 is SGHTA, CDR2 FQGNSA. The length of the CDR3 is 16 residues.